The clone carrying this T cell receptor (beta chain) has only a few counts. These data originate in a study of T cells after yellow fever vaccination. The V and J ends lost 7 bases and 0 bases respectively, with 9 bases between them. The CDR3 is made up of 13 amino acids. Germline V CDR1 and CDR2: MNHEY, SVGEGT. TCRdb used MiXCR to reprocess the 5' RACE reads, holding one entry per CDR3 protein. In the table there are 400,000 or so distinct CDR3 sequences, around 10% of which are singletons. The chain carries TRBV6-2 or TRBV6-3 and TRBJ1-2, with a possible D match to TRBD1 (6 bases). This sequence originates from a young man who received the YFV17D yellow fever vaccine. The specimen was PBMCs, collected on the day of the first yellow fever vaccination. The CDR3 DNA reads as TGTGCCAGCAACAGGGCACCTAACTATGGCTACACCTTC. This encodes CASNRAPNYGYTF.